This TCR beta chain comes out of a study of T-cell memory formation after mild COVID-19. One entry per CDR3 protein results from TCRdb running MiXCR on the 5' RACE reads. The top ten hold 9.5% to 15% of the sample, which has 540,000 or so distinct CDR3 sequences, over 20% seen once. With 5 bases removed from V and 2 bases from J, the gap between germline ends came to 12 bases. Germline CDR1 is MNHNS and CDR2 is SASEGT. The CDR3 spans 14 residues. The material sequenced was PBMCs or a T cell subset sorted from them (not recorded which). The chain joins TRBV6-1 to TRBJ2-5, with unresolved D. The TCR originated in an adult woman who had mild COVID-19 (a few samples of this study predate the infection). Cell type and time point are not known. Here the CDR3 reads CASSFLDGQETQYF. The CDR3 bases are TGTGCCAGCAGTTTTCTAGACGGACAAGAGACCCAGTACTTC.